Each of the 9 T cell receptor beta chains below was sequenced from the same sample in a study of blood T cell repertoires in COVID-19. Clones were read by immunoSEQ multiplex PCR, and TCRdb kept only the in-frame ones, dropping some. The profile shows approximately 220,000 clones, more than 80% of them singletons. The specimen was PBMCs or T cells enriched from blood (not recorded which). These receptors were collected from a woman aged 40 to 50 with acute COVID-19.

The rearrangement links TRBV5-8 to TRBJ1-4, with D perhaps matching TRBD1 (5 bases). Trimming removed 3 bases from V and 3 bases from J, with 15 bases in between. The CDR3 sequence is 16 residues long. Germline lookup yields CDR1 SGHTS and CDR2 YDEGEE. The CDR3 loop reads CASSSGFREANEKLFF. Here the CDR3 DNA reads TGTGCCAGCAGCTCCGGGTTCAGGGAGGCTAATGAAAAACTGTTTTTT.

The count of this clone is one. CDR3 sequence reads: CASRGTGMNTEAFF. The DNA of the CDR3 is TGCGCCAGCAGAGGGACAGGGATGAACACTGAAGCTTTCTTT. V is TRBV5-1 and J is TRBJ1-1; 9 bases line up with TRBD1. V was pared by 5 bases and J by 0 bases, with 2 bases of the junction left unmatched. CDR1 SGHRS and CDR2 YFSETQ come from the germline V gene. The CDR3 contains 14 residues. Combining the CDR3 with reference TRBV5-1 and TRBJ1-1 gives the whole variable domain KAGVTQTPRYLIKTRGQQVTLSCSPISGHRSVSWYQQTPGQGLQFLFEYFSETQRNKGNFPGRFSGRQFSNSRSEMNVSTLELGDSALYLCASRGTGMNTEAFFGQGTRLTVV.

This clone was recorded only once. The CDR3 spells CASSSGQEYEKLFF. The CDR3 region has the DNA TGTGCCAGCAGTTCCGGACAGGAATATGAAAAACTGTTTTTT. This chain joins TRBV6-5 and TRBJ1-4, with 7 nucleotides matching TRBD1. The CDR3 totals 14 residues. The trim removed 4 bases at V and 6 bases at J, leaving 5 bases unmatched. Looked up from germline, CDR1 is MNHEY and CDR2 is SVGAGI.

This chain connects TRBV5-5 to TRBJ1-2; TRBD1 is a possible D gene (5 bases). The V end lost 2 bases, the J end lost 8 bases, and 13 bases lay between the germline ends. This CDR3 contains 13 residues. Germline values: CDR1 SGHKS, CDR2 YYEKEE (reference sequence). The CDR3 coding sequence is TGTGCCAGCAGCTTAGGGACGGGAGGGGGCTACACCTTC. Residues: CASSLGTGGGYTF.

This clone was detected once. The chain is built from TRBV5-5 and TRBJ1-2; maybe TRBD1 (5 bases). The CDR3 sequence is 14 residues long. From germline, CDR1 is SGHKS and CDR2 YYEKEE (reference sequence). Deletions cut 2 bases from V and 8 bases from J, with 16 bases between. In nucleotides, the CDR3 is TGTGCCAGCAGCTTCATATCAGGGAAAGACGGCTACACCTTC. Protein product: CASSFISGKDGYTF.

The chain employs TRBV3-1 (or the pseudogene TRBV3-2) and TRBJ1-1, with 8 bases fitting TRBD1. The germline V gene encodes CDR1 LGHDT and CDR2 YNNKEL (reference sequence). The CDR3 runs to 14 residues. V lost 4 bases and J lost 7; bases outside the gene matches: 8. The CDR3 nucleotides are TGTGCCAGCAGCCCGTCAGGGGGCTCATATGAAGCTTTCTTT. Translation: CASSPSGGSYEAFF.

V is TRBV6-4 and J is TRBJ1-2, with a weak D call TRBD1 (5 bases). V dropped 0 bases and J dropped 8 bases, with 10 bases sitting between them. This CDR3 is built from 13 residues. Germline V lookup: CDR1 MRHNA, CDR2 SNTAGT. The CDR3: CASSDSQGEGYTF. The CDR3 DNA follows: TGTGCCAGCAGTGACTCTCAGGGCGAAGGCTACACCTTC.

This clone is a singleton in its sample. The genes are TRBV4-3 and TRBJ1-2; 8 bases align to TRBD1. CDR3 size: 16 residues. The germline V gene encodes CDR1 LGHNA and CDR2 YSLEER. V shed 2 bases and J 3 bases; nucleotides not matched to a gene: 8. The CDR3 loop reads CASSQTSGTGDYGYTF. The CDR3 DNA reads TGCGCCAGCAGCCAAACCTCGGGGACAGGTGACTATGGCTACACCTTC.

The gene calls are TRBV7-9 and TRBJ2-5; 7 nucleotides line up with TRBD1. The CDR3 loop spans 11 amino acids. The V gene end was trimmed by 5 bases and the J gene end by 7 bases; junction bases not matched to a gene: 1. Germline V CDR1 and CDR2: SEHNR, FQNEAQ (reference sequence). The CDR3 spells CASSNRGTQYF. DNA of the CDR3: TGTGCCAGCAGCAACAGGGGGACCCAGTACTTC.